The 13 T cell receptor beta chains below all came from one sample that was sequenced in a study of blood T cell repertoires in COVID-19. This table comes from immunoSEQ multiplex PCR, and its TCRdb copy is limited to in-frame clones, with some not included. The sample records roughly 260,000 clones, around 82% being singletons. The sample consisted of peripheral blood. These receptors came from a woman aged 70-85 years with acute or convalescent COVID-19.

V and J are TRBV7-2 and TRBJ2-3; 9 bases are a match to TRBD2. This CDR3 spans 16 amino acids. V lost 4 bases to trimming and J lost 1 base; unmatched junction nucleotides: 6. The germline V gene has CDR1 SGHTA and CDR2 FQGNSA. The CDR3 DNA reads TGTGCCAGCAGCTCATTAGCGGGGGTCCGCACAGATACGCAGTATTTT. Amino acid sequence: CASSSLAGVRTDTQYF.

The rearrangement joins TRBV24-1 to TRBJ1-2; the D is unclear. The CDR3 length is 13 residues. Germline V gene sequence: CDR1 KGHDR, CDR2 SFDVKD. Trimming took off 2 bases at V and 4 bases at J, with 7 bases between the two ends. CDR3 residues: CATSDSPGYGYTF. The CDR3 DNA reads as TGTGCCACCAGTGATTCGCCAGGCTATGGCTACACCTTC.

The V and J genes are TRBV24-1 and TRBJ2-2, with a tentative D call TRBD1 (5 bases). Looked up from germline, CDR1 is KGHDR and CDR2 is SFDVKD. The V end was cut by 4 bases, the J end by 2 bases, with 7 bases between. The CDR3 sequence is 14 residues long. The DNA of the CDR3 is TGTGCCACCAGTGACAGGGCTAACACCGGGGAGCTGTTTTTT. The encoded protein is CATSDRANTGELFF.

The V call is TRBV28, the J call TRBJ1-2; D might be TRBD1 (6 bases). The CDR3 is made up of 15 amino acids. Trimming removed 5 bases at V and 1 base at J, with 14 bases between. Germline loops: CDR1 MDHEN, CDR2 SYDVKM. Here the CDR3 DNA reads TGTGCCAGCAGTCCTCCGACAGGCGTTAACTATGGCTACACCTTC. It encodes CASSPPTGVNYGYTF.

A single count supports this clone. The V and J genes are TRBV2 and TRBJ1-2; unclear D gene. This CDR3 contains 13 residues. Trimming left V 8 bases short and J 2 bases short, with 12 bases between. Looked up from germline, CDR1 is SNHLY and CDR2 is FYNNEI. CDR3 DNA sequence: TGTGCCAGCCGTGTACAAATCAACTATGGCTACACCTTC. Its translation is CASRVQINYGYTF.

The chain uses TRBV9 and TRBJ1-4; a weak D match, TRBD1 (6 bases). CDR3 length equals 15 residues. Germline lookup yields CDR1 SGDLS and CDR2 YYNGEE. Trimming removed 0 bases at V and 4 bases at J, with 10 bases between. CDR3 sequence reads: CASSVGQGINEKLFF. The DNA for the CDR3 is TGTGCCAGCAGCGTAGGGCAGGGGATTAATGAAAAACTGTTTTTT.

V usage is TRBV5-1 and J usage is TRBJ1-1; D is possibly TRBD1 (5 bases). The germline gives CDR1 SGHRS, CDR2 YFSETQ. The CDR3 runs 14 residues. With 4 bases removed from V and 7 bases from J, the gap between germline ends came to 17 bases. The CDR3 DNA reads as TGCGCCAGCAGCCTGACGGCGAGACAGATTGAAGCTTTCTTT. This encodes CASSLTARQIEAFF. Using reference TRBV5-1 and TRBJ1-1 for the parts outside the CDR3, the full variable domain is KAGVTQTPRYLIKTRGQQVTLSCSPISGHRSVSWYQQTPGQGLQFLFEYFSETQRNKGNFPGRFSGRQFSNSRSEMNVSTLELGDSALYLCASSLTARQIEAFFGQGTRLTVV.

This clone was detected once. The chain links TRBV2 to TRBJ1-4; D is possibly TRBD1 (6 bases). Looked up from germline, CDR1 is SNHLY and CDR2 is FYNNEI. V was pared by 4 bases and J by 0 bases, with 9 bases between. The length of the CDR3 is 15 residues. CDR3 nucleotide sequence: TGTGCCAGCAGTGTTACAGGGCCAACTAATGAAAAACTGTTTTTT. It yields the protein CASSVTGPTNEKLFF.

This clone was detected only once. The J gene is TRBJ1-4, the V gene TRBV7-2; D gene uncertain. Per the germline V gene, CDR1 is SGHTA and CDR2 is FQGNSA. Trimming removed 4 bases at V and 8 bases at J, with 14 bases between. The CDR3 contains 14 residues. The CDR3 sequence is CASSSDTRGEKLFF. DNA for the CDR3: TGTGCCAGCAGCTCTGACACAAGAGGGGAAAAACTGTTTTTT.

V usage is TRBV6-5 and J usage is TRBJ2-1, with D perhaps TRBD2 (6 bases). V was cut by 4 bases and J by 4 bases, with 17 bases left in between. CDR1 and CDR2 from the germline V gene are MNHEY and SVGAGI. This CDR3 is built from 16 residues. DNA for the CDR3: TGTGCCAGCAGTTCATACGGGACTCCTGGGTACAATGAGCAGTTCTTC. Translation: CASSSYGTPGYNEQFF.

This chain connects TRBV4-1 to TRBJ2-6; tentatively, D is TRBD1 (6 bases). CDR1 is MGHRA, CDR2 YSYEKL, per germline. This CDR3 comprises 17 residues. Trimming pared 1 base from V and 0 bases from J, leaving 10 bases between. CDR3 sequence: CASSQVRGTSGANVLTF. CDR3 coding DNA: TGCGCCAGCAGCCAAGTCAGGGGCACCTCTGGGGCCAACGTCCTGACTTTC.

The V and J genes are TRBV19 and TRBJ1-5; D not resolved. Trimming shortened V by 0 bases and J by 5 bases, and 17 bases separated the two germline ends. This CDR3 comprises 17 residues. CDR1 and CDR2 from the germline V gene are LNHDA and SQIVND (reference sequence). CDR3 sequence reads: CASSIDSPSILYQPQHF. CDR3 coding DNA: TGTGCCAGTAGTATAGATAGCCCGTCTATACTGTATCAGCCCCAGCATTTT.

J is TRBJ1-6 and V is TRBV27; 7 bases agree with TRBD1. The trim removed 3 bases at V and 6 bases at J, leaving 2 bases unmatched. In germline, CDR1 is MNHEY, CDR2 SMNVEV (reference sequence). CDR3 size: 14 residues. The CDR3 here is CASSLDRRNSPLHF. Here the CDR3 DNA reads TGTGCCAGCAGTTTGGACAGGCGTAATTCACCCCTCCACTTT.